This T cell receptor (beta chain) was retrieved from a study of blood T cell repertoires in COVID-19. This clone occurred a few times. The table came from immunoSEQ multiplex PCR; TCRdb's copy has only in-frame clones and leaves some out. The repertoire holds some 400,000 clones, with 70% to 90% as singletons. The source material was PBMCs or T cells enriched from blood (not recorded which). This TCR was sampled from a man aged 25-45 years who had recovered from COVID-19.

The CDR3 sequence is CASSPGQHSYNSPLHF. DNA of the CDR3: TGTGCCAGCAGCCCAGGACAGCACTCCTATAATTCACCCCTCCACTTT. V and J are TRBV9 and TRBJ1-6; D is perhaps TRBD1 (6 bases). This CDR3 comprises 16 residues. In germline, CDR1 is SGDLS, CDR2 YYNGEE. The V end lost 4 bases, the J end lost 0 bases, and 11 bases lay between the germline ends.